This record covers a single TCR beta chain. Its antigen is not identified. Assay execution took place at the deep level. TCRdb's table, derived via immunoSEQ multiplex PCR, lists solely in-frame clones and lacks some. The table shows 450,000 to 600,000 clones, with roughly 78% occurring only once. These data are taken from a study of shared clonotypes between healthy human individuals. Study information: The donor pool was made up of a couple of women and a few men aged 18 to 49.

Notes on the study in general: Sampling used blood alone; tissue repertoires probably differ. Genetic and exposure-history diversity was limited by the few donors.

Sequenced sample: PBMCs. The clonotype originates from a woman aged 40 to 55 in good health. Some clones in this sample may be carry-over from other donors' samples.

CDR3 residues: CASSLGLAGGPSGELFF. In DNA, the CDR3 is TGTGCCAGCAGCCTGGGACTAGCGGGAGGGCCGAGCGGGGAGCTGTTTTTT. The chain uses TRBV7-3 and TRBJ2-2; the match to TRBD2 covers 16 bases. The trim removed 5 bases at V and 7 bases at J, leaving 7 bases unmatched. Per the germline V gene, CDR1 is SGHTA and CDR2 is FQGTGA. CDR3 size: 17 residues.